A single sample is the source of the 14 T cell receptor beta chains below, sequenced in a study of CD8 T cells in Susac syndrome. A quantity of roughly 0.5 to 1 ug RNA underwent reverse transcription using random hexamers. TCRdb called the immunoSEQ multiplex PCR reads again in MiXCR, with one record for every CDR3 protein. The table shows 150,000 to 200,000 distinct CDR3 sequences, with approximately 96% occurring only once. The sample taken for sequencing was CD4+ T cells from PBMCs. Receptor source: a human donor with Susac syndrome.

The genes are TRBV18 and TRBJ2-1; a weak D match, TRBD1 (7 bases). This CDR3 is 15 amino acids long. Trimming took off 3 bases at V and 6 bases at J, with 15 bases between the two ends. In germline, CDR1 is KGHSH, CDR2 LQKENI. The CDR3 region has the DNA TGTGCCAGCTCACCCCTAGGAGGGGGCGTCAATGAGCAGTTCTTC. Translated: CASSPLGGGVNEQFF.

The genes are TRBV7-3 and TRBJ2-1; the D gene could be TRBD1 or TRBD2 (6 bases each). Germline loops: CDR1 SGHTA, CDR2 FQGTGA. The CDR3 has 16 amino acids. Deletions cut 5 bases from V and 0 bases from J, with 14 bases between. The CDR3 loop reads CASSLRGEPSYNEQFF. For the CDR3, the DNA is TGTGCCAGCAGCCTAAGGGGGGAACCCTCCTACAATGAGCAGTTCTTC.

The CDR3 here is CASGNPAGGQKTQYF. In nucleotides, the CDR3 is TGTGCCAGCGGGAATCCAGCGGGGGGACAAAAGACCCAGTACTTC. The rearrangement links TRBV6-1 to TRBJ2-5, with TRBD2 matching over 9 bases. The germline gives CDR1 MNHNS, CDR2 SASEGT. Trimming cost V 8 bases and J 6 bases; bases outside gene matches: 13. This CDR3 has 15 amino acids.

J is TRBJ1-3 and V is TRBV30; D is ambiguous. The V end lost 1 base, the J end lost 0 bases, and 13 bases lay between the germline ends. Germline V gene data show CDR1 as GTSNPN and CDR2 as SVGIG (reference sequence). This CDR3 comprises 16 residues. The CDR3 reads CAWSAPGRVSGNTIYF. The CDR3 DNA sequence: TGTGCCTGGAGTGCCCCCGGTAGGGTCTCTGGAAACACCATATATTTT.

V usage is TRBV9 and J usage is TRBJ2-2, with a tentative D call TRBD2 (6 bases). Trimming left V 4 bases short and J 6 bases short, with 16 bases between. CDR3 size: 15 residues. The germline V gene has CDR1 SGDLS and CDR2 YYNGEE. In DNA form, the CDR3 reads TGTGCCAGCAGCCCATTCGTCGGGGGACCCGGGGAGCTGTTTTTT. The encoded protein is CASSPFVGGPGELFF.

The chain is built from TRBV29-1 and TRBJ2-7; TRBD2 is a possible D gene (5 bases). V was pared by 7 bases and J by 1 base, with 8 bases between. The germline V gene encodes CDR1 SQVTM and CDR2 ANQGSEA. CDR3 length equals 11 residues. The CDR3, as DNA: TGCAGCGCAACGGGATCCTACGAGCAGTACTTC. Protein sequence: CSATGSYEQYF.

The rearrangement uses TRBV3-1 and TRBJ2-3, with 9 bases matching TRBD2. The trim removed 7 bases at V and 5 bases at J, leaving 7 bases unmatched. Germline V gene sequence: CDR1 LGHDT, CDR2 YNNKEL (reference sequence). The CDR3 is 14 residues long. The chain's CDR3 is CASTGTSWGDTQYF. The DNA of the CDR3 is TGTGCCAGCACCGGGACTAGCTGGGGAGATACGCAGTATTTT.

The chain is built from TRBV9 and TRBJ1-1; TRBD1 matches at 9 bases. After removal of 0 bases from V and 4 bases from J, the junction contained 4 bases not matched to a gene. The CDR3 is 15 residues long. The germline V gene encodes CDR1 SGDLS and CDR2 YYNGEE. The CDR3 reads CASSVADRGGTEAFF. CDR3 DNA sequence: TGTGCCAGCAGCGTAGCAGACAGGGGGGGCACTGAAGCTTTCTTT.

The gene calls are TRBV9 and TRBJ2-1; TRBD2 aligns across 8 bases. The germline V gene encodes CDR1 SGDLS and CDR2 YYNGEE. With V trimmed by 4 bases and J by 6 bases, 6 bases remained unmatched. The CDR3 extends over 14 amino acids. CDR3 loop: CASSPRTSLNEQFF. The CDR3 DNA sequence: TGTGCCAGCAGCCCTCGGACTAGCCTCAATGAGCAGTTCTTC.

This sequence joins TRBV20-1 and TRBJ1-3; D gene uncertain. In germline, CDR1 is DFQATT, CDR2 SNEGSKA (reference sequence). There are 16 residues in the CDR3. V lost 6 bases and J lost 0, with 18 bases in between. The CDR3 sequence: CSALDGGPSSGNTIYF. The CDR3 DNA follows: TGCAGTGCCCTAGATGGAGGGCCAAGCTCTGGAAACACCATATATTTT.

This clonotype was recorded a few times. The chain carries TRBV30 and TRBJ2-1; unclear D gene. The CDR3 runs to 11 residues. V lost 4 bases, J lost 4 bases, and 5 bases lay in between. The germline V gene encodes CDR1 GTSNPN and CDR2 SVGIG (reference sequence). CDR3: CAWTEYNEQFF. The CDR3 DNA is TGTGCCTGGACGGAATACAATGAGCAGTTCTTC.

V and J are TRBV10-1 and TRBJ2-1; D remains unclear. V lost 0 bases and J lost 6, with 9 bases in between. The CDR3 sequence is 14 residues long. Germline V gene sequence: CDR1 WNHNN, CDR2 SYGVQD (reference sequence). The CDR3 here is CASSESGGSNEQFF. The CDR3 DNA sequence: TGCGCCAGCAGTGAGTCAGGCGGAAGCAATGAGCAGTTCTTC.

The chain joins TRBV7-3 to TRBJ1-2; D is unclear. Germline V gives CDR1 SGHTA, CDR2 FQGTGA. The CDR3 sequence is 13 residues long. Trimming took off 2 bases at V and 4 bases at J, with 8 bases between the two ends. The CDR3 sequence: CASSLGPAYGYTF. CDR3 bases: TGTGCCAGCAGCTTAGGGCCAGCCTATGGCTACACCTTC.

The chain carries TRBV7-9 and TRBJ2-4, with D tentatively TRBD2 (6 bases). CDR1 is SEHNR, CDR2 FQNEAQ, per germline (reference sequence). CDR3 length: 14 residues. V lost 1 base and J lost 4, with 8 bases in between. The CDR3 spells CASSLVGGKNIQYF. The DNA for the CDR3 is TGTGCCAGCAGCTTAGTCGGAGGGAAAAACATTCAGTACTTC. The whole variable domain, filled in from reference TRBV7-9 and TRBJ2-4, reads DTGVSQNPRHKITKRGQNVTFRCDPISEHNRLYWYRQTLGQGPEFLTYFQNEAQLEKSRLLSDRFSAERPKGSFSTLEIQRTEQGDSAMYLCASSLVGGKNIQYFGAGTRLSVL.